This TCR beta chain is drawn from a study of blood T cells in healthy people across ages. Study outcomes and limitations: PBMCs were not sorted, which prevented a conclusive comparison of naive versus antigen-experienced cells.

This clonotype showed up just a few times. What it binds is not known. Each of the donors had roughly 9.3 milliliters of peripheral blood drawn into EDTA-treated Vacutainer tubes. It was with a sample-barcoded 5' primer and a J-beta primer mix that a second PCR of roughly 7 to 11 cycles was run. MiXCR was run by TCRdb on the 5' RACE reads, yielding one entry per CDR3 protein. The data contain 600,000 to 650,000 distinct CDR3 sequences, under 70% of them singletons. Germline lookup yields CDR1 MGHRA and CDR2 YSYEKL. CDR3 length: 13 amino acids. V lost 4 bases and J 4 bases, leaving 11 bases between the germline ends.

This receptor was obtained from a man aged 55 to 69 in good health. The genes are TRBV4-1 and TRBJ2-7; D perhaps matches TRBD2 (5 bases). The sample was blood. The CDR3 DNA follows: TGCGCCAGCAGCCGGAGGAACGATTACGAGCAGTACTTC. Amino acids: CASSRRNDYEQYF.